The T cell receptor (beta chain) described here comes from a study of blood T cell repertoires in COVID-19. For the study at large: COVID-19 samples, acute and convalescent, were from the United States, Italy and Spain. Nucleic acid was either cDNA or gDNA, and it came from T cells, B-cell-depleted T cells, or PBMCs.

The CDR3 is 10 amino acids. Trimming removed 7 bases from V and 8 bases from J; junction bases left unmatched: 4. Per germline, CDR1 SQVTM and CDR2 ANQGSEA. Original processing methods: Amplified reference gene primers provided the basis for estimating nucleated cell counts. The assay was immunoSEQ multiplex PCR, and TCRdb's table has in-frame clones only and misses some. The DNA gave D and trimming, while V, J and clone size come from that table. The sample includes about 280,000 clones, 88% of them seen just once. This chain uses TRBV29-1 with TRBJ1-1; 7 bases map to TRBD1. The sequencing input was peripheral blood. This receptor was taken from a man aged 18 to 30 with active or convalescent COVID-19. CDR3 region: CSGSQGEAFF. CDR3 in DNA: TGCAGCGGGTCACAGGGGGAAGCTTTCTTT.